Shown below are 23 T cell receptor beta chains from a single sample sequenced in a study of CD8 T cells in Susac syndrome. After extraction with the RNeasy kit, 0.5 to 1 ug of the RNA was reverse transcribed using random hexamers. Each CDR3 protein gets one entry after TCRdb re-called the immunoSEQ multiplex PCR reads with MiXCR. The table has fewer than 250,000 distinct CDR3 sequences, about 90% seen once. The sequencing sample was made of CD8+ T cells from PBMCs. These TCRs come from a human donor with multiple sclerosis.

The V gene is TRBV12-3 or TRBV12-4, the J gene TRBJ2-1; no clear D gene. This CDR3 spans 15 amino acids. Trimming removed 2 bases from V and 7 bases from J, with 15 bases in between. CDR3 coding DNA: TGTGCCAGCAGTTTAAGTCCTGCAGTCATAAATGAGCAGTTCTTC. Amino acids: CASSLSPAVINEQFF.

The J gene is TRBJ2-5, the V gene TRBV12-3 or TRBV12-4; D tentatively fits TRBD1 or TRBD2 (5 bases each). Between the trimmed V and J ends, which lost 4 bases and 3 bases, there was a span of 15 bases. The CDR3 is 15 residues long. The CDR3 DNA is TGTGCCAGCAGTTCCCCCCTAGGGACCAAAGAGACCCAGTACTTC. Amino acid sequence: CASSSPLGTKETQYF.

The J gene is TRBJ2-1, the V gene TRBV30; no firm D call. Trimming pared 5 bases from V and 2 bases from J, leaving 13 bases between. CDR3 length: 14 residues. Germline CDR1 GTSNPN, CDR2 SVGIG (reference sequence). CDR3: CAWVPGGAYNEQFF. The CDR3 nucleotides read TGTGCCTGGGTCCCGGGTGGGGCCTACAATGAGCAGTTCTTC.

This chain connects TRBV3-1 to TRBJ2-1; 7 nucleotides align to TRBD2. The CDR3 consists of 13 residues. The V and J ends lost 3 bases and 7 bases, in that order; junction bases with no gene match: 3. From germline, CDR1 is LGHDT and CDR2 YNNKEL (reference sequence). In DNA, the CDR3 is TGTGCCAGCAGCCAGGAGGGACTAAATGAGCAGTTCTTC. Translated: CASSQEGLNEQFF.

The chain is built from TRBV6-5 and TRBJ2-5, with unresolved D. The CDR3 has 9 amino acids. Trimming stripped 10 bases from V and 2 bases from J, with 2 bases between. The germline CDR1 and CDR2 sequences are MNHEY and SVGAGI. Here the CDR3 DNA reads TGTGCCATACAAGAGACCCAGTACTTC. The encoded protein is CAIQETQYF.

The chain links TRBV7-9 to TRBJ2-1; D is unclear. This CDR3 comprises 12 residues. Trimming shortened V by 4 bases and J by 5 bases, and 6 bases separated the two germline ends. Germline CDR1 reads SEHNR; CDR2 reads FQNEAQ (reference sequence). The CDR3 is CASSYPNNEQFF. Written as DNA, the CDR3 is TGTGCCAGCAGCTACCCAAACAATGAGCAGTTCTTC.

The CDR3, as DNA: TGTGCCAGCAGTTTTTTGGGACTGGTGAATGAGCAGTTCTTC. The encoded protein is CASSFLGLVNEQFF. The chain links TRBV12-3 or TRBV12-4 to TRBJ2-1; the D gene is possibly TRBD2 (6 bases). The CDR3 contains 14 residues. Trimming removed 3 bases from V and 7 bases from J, with 13 bases in between.

The chain employs TRBV30 and TRBJ2-1; 10 bases agree with TRBD1. Germline trimming cut 4 bases from V and 4 bases from J; bases unmatched to any gene: 4. The CDR3 totals 14 residues. CDR1 and CDR2 (germline): GTSNPN, SVGIG (reference sequence). CDR3 nucleotide sequence: TGTGCCTGGACCCCGGGACAGGGGTACAATGAGCAGTTCTTC. Its translation: CAWTPGQGYNEQFF. Full variable domain (rest looked up from reference TRBV30 and TRBJ2-1): SQTIHQWPATLVQPVGSPLSLECTVEGTSNPNLYWYRQAAGRGLQLLFYSVGIGQISSEVPQNLSASRPQDRQFILSSKKLLLSDSGFYLCAWTPGQGYNEQFFGPGTRLTVL.

J is TRBJ2-2 and V is TRBV20-1; 9 bases fit TRBD2. The CDR3 spans 17 residues. Germline CDR1 reads DFQATT; CDR2 reads SNEGSKA (reference sequence). V was clipped by 1 base and J by 0 bases; unmatched bases: 6. The CDR3 protein is CSARGRTSATNTGELFF. CDR3 nucleotide sequence: TGCAGTGCTAGAGGACGGACTAGCGCTACGAACACCGGGGAGCTGTTTTTT.

The CDR3 spells CASSETLPGRYF. In DNA form, the CDR3 reads TGTGCCAGCAGTGAGACACTGCCGGGTCGGTATTTT. The rearrangement uses TRBV2 and TRBJ2-3; no clear D gene. V lost 3 bases, J lost 14 bases, and 15 bases lay in between. The CDR3 has 12 residues. CDR1 SNHLY and CDR2 FYNNEI come from the germline V gene.

V gene TRBV11-2 combines with J gene TRBJ2-2, with a tentative D call TRBD1 (6 bases). From germline, CDR1 is SGHAT and CDR2 FQNNGV. The V end lost 6 bases, the J end lost 4 bases, and 12 bases lay between the germline ends. The CDR3 has 14 residues. This CDR3 reads CASSPDRPTGELFF. Here the CDR3 DNA reads TGTGCCAGCAGTCCCGACAGGCCCACCGGGGAGCTGTTTTTT.

The chain links TRBV9 to TRBJ2-1; 8 bases agree with TRBD2. The trim removed 5 bases at V and 4 bases at J, leaving 8 bases unmatched. The CDR3 is made up of 15 amino acids. CDR1 SGDLS and CDR2 YYNGEE come from the germline V gene. As DNA, the CDR3 is TGTGCCAGCAGTCCCCCAGGCGGGGGGTACAATGAGCAGTTCTTC. The encoded protein is CASSPPGGGYNEQFF.

CDR3 protein: CASSQGRGDTEAFF. The CDR3 DNA is TGCGCCAGCAGCCAAGGACGAGGAGACACTGAAGCTTTCTTT. The chain carries TRBV4-1 and TRBJ1-1; D is unclear. This CDR3 region has 14 residues. V lost 1 base, J lost 3 bases, and 9 bases lay in between. Per germline, CDR1 MGHRA and CDR2 YSYEKL.

This chain uses TRBV5-4 with TRBJ2-1, with D unresolved. V shed 1 base and J shed 9 bases, with 11 bases lying between them. The CDR3 consists of 13 residues. The germline CDR1 and CDR2 sequences are SGHNT and YYREEE (reference sequence). CDR3: CASSLLEASEQFF. The DNA of the CDR3 is TGTGCCAGCAGCTTGCTCGAAGCGAGTGAGCAGTTCTTC.

The rearrangement uses TRBV24-1 and TRBJ2-1, with D unclear. This CDR3 contains 16 residues. Per the germline V gene, CDR1 is KGHDR and CDR2 is SFDVKD. Trimming removed 3 bases from V and 0 bases from J, with 11 bases in between. CDR3 protein: CATSDPLDFSYNEQFF. CDR3 nucleotide sequence: TGTGCCACCAGTGATCCGCTTGACTTCTCCTACAATGAGCAGTTCTTC.

This clonotype was detected only once. The chain carries TRBV11-2 and TRBJ1-1; a possible D gene is TRBD1 (5 bases). CDR3 size: 15 residues. Trimming removed 1 base from V and 6 bases from J, with 15 bases in between. The germline V gene encodes CDR1 SGHAT and CDR2 FQNNGV. The CDR3 sequence is CASSLAPQGDPEAFF. CDR3 nucleotides: TGTGCCAGCAGCTTAGCCCCTCAGGGAGATCCTGAAGCTTTCTTT.

The rearrangement links TRBV7-9 to TRBJ1-2; possible D gene TRBD1, 6 bases. CDR1 is SEHNR and CDR2 is FQNEAQ in the germline V gene (reference sequence). Trimming cost V 3 bases and J 5 bases, with 10 bases left between them. This CDR3 spans 13 amino acids. The CDR3 loop is CASSFRQEYGYTF. The CDR3 nucleotides are TGTGCCAGCAGCTTTCGACAGGAGTATGGCTACACCTTC.

This rearrangement joins TRBV15 to TRBJ2-2, with 12 bases aligning to TRBD2. The CDR3 length is 18 residues. The junction had 5 bases not matched to a gene; V was cut back by 2 bases and J by 1 base. Germline CDR1 reads LNHNV; CDR2 reads YYDKDF (reference sequence). The CDR3 coding sequence is TGTGCCACCAGCAGACTAGCGGGAGGGCCGGGGAACACCGGGGAGCTGTTTTTT. Translating gives CATSRLAGGPGNTGELFF. Using reference TRBV15 and TRBJ2-2 for the parts outside the CDR3, the full variable domain is DAMVIQNPRYQVTQFGKPVTLSCSQTLNHNVMYWYQQKSSQAPKLLFHYYDKDFNNEADTPDNFQSRRPNTSFCFLDIRSPGLGDTAMYLCATSRLAGGPGNTGELFFGEGSRLTVL.

The V and J genes are TRBV29-1 and TRBJ1-3; weak D call: TRBD1 (5 bases). Germline CDR1 and CDR2: SQVTM and ANQGSEA. CDR3 length: 15 amino acids. The germline V and J ends were trimmed by 7 bases and 1 base, with 17 bases remaining between them. The CDR3 here is CSAMGVQLSGNTIYF. CDR3 nucleotide sequence: TGCAGCGCCATGGGGGTACAGCTTTCTGGAAACACCATATATTTT.

The J gene is TRBJ2-5, the V gene TRBV12-3 or TRBV12-4; the match to TRBD1 covers 8 bases. This CDR3 has 17 residues. With 5 bases clipped from V and 2 bases from J, the junction kept 13 bases outside the gene matches. CDR3 DNA: TGTGCCAGCAGTACAACCGACCAGGGACAGGAGCAAGAGACCCAGTACTTC. Its translation is CASSTTDQGQEQETQYF.

The chain uses TRBV7-3 and TRBJ1-4; D unclear. Per germline, CDR1 SGHTA and CDR2 FQGTGA. Trimming left V 7 bases short and J 2 bases short, with 8 bases between. CDR3 length equals 13 residues. This chain's CDR3 is CASTPVTNEKLFF. CDR3 bases: TGTGCCAGCACGCCGGTGACTAATGAAAAACTGTTTTTT.

This chain uses TRBV12-3 or TRBV12-4 with TRBJ1-1, with D perhaps matching TRBD1 (5 bases). The CDR3 runs 13 residues. V was clipped by 11 bases and J by 1 base, with 14 bases between them. This CDR3 reads CAGSARGNTEAFF. In DNA form, the CDR3 reads TGTGCCGGCTCGGCGAGGGGGAACACTGAAGCTTTCTTT.

The rearrangement joins TRBV12-3 or TRBV12-4 to TRBJ2-7, with D uncertain. V lost 3 bases and J lost 0, with 12 bases in between. CDR3 length: 15 residues. CDR3 in amino acids: CASSFGVSSSYEQYF. The CDR3 coding sequence is TGTGCCAGCAGTTTTGGGGTCTCGAGCTCCTACGAGCAGTACTTC.